This T cell receptor (beta chain) was captured in a study of cytomegalovirus exposure and HLA in healthy donors. This clone has more than one count but fewer than ten. Researchers ran the PCR with 60 Vbeta and 13 Jbeta primers. Sequencing used immunoSEQ multiplex PCR; TCRdb keeps in-frame clones, though not all of them. The sample has 100,000 or so clones; 60% to 85% are singletons. The TCR comes from a woman aged 40 to 55 in good health and CMV-seronegative. The source material was PBMCs.

The CDR3: CASRGTEVNTEAFF. The CDR3 DNA reads TGTGCCAGCAGAGGGACAGAGGTGAACACTGAAGCTTTCTTT. J is TRBJ1-1 and V is TRBV2; 7 positions agree with TRBD1. This CDR3 is 14 amino acids long. After removal of 6 bases from V and 0 bases from J, the junction contained 4 bases not matched to a gene. CDR1 is SNHLY, CDR2 FYNNEI, per germline.